This is a list of T cell receptor beta chains from one sample in a study of molecular identifiers for immune sequencing clone quantification. One entry per CDR3 protein results from TCRdb running MiXCR on the PCR reads. The table includes some 91,000 distinct CDR3 sequences, 20% to 25% detected once. The sample consisted of naive CD8+ T cells from blood, with Jurkat cell RNA spiked in. The source is a human donor in good health. Some libraries in this study had Jurkat cell RNA spiked in. CDR3s include the opening cysteine and the closing phenylalanine or tryptophan. The order of the fields is J gene, clone size, D gene, CDR3 length, V gene, CDR3 DNA, CDR3 protein. The D gene is left open where the match is weak. The size entry is marked missing in some rows and otherwise reads once, few, many or a size class.

>TRBJ1-1|many|TRBD1|13|TRBV27
TGTGCCAGCAGTTCCCAGGGGGGAACTGAAGCTTTCTTT
CASSSQGGTEAFF
>TRBJ1-1|few|TRBD1|15|TRBV3-1
TGTGCCAGCAGCCAAGAGAAGGGGGCGAACACTGAAGCTTTCTTT
CASSQEKGANTEAFF
>TRBJ2-7|many|.|14|TRBV4-1
TGCGCCAGCAGCCAGCGACAGCAATCCTACGAGCAGTACTTC
CASSQRQQSYEQYF
>TRBJ1-3|few|.|14|TRBV12-3/TRBV12-4
TGTGCCAGCAGATCCGACGGCTCTGGAAACACCATATATTTT
CASRSDGSGNTIYF
>TRBJ2-5|many|TRBD1|15|TRBV7-9
TGTGCCAGCAGCGCCCGGGACAGGGACCAAGAGACCCAGTACTTC
CASSARDRDQETQYF
>TRBJ2-7|many|TRBD1|13|TRBV5-1
TGTGCCAGCAGCTTGGGACAGAGCTACGAGCAGTACTTC
CASSLGQSYEQYF
>TRBJ2-5|once|.|16|TRBV3-1
TGTGCCAGCAGCCAAGAAACGGGTCAGGTCCAAGCGACCCAGTACTTC
CASSQETGQVQATQYF
>TRBJ2-7|few|.|16|TRBV3-1
TGTGCCAGCAGCCGTTCTATTGGCGGGTTTGGGTACGAGCAGTACTTC
CASSRSIGGFGYEQYF
>TRBJ1-5|many|.|17|TRBV9
TGTGCCAGCACCAGCGTAGAGAACAGAATCGTCAATCAGCCCCAGCATTTT
CASTSVENRIVNQPQHF
>TRBJ1-1|many|.|15|TRBV27
TGTGCCAGCAGTTCCTTGACAGGCCTGAACACTGAAGCTTTCTTT
CASSSLTGLNTEAFF
>TRBJ2-1|few|TRBD2|15|TRBV29-1
TGCAGCGCCGACGGACTAGCGGGGTCCTACAATGAGCAGTTCTTC
CSADGLAGSYNEQFF
>TRBJ2-3|many|.|15|TRBV12-3/TRBV12-4
TGTGCCAGCAGTCCCAGGGACTCATACACAGATACGCAGTATTTT
CASSPRDSYTDTQYF
>TRBJ2-7|.|.|15|TRBV21-1
TGTGCCAGCAGCAGAAGGACAGGGGCTATCCACGAGCAGTACTTC
CASSRRTGAIHEQYF
>TRBJ1-1|.|.|15|TRBV5-4
TGTGTCAGCAGCTTTCTGACAGAATGGGGCGCTGAAGCTTTCTTT
CVSSFLTEWGAEAFF
>TRBJ2-5|many|.|13|TRBV12-3/TRBV12-4
TGTGCCAGCAGTCGCATTGGACAAGAGACCCAGTACTTC
CASSRIGQETQYF
>TRBJ2-3|many|TRBD2|18|TRBV20-1
TGCAGTGCTATAGGCCCTCTTCACCTTTTAGCGGGAGTCCCTGCGCAGTATTTT
CSAIGPLHLLAGVPAQYF
>TRBJ2-3|many|TRBD1|16|TRBV4-3
TGCGCCAGCAGCCAAGGAGGGACAGGCCTCACAGATACGCAGTATTTT
CASSQGGTGLTDTQYF
>TRBJ2-7|many|.|14|TRBV7-6
TGTGCCAGCAGCGCCCGGGACACCCCCTACGAGCAGTACTTC
CASSARDTPYEQYF
>TRBJ1-5|many|.|14|TRBV20-1
TGCAGTGCTAGTGGGGTAGAAGGGATCAGCCCCCAGCATTTT
CSASGVEGISPQHF
>TRBJ2-2|.|.|15|TRBV6-4
TGTGCCAGCATTATGGCGGTAAAATCCACCGGGGAGCTGTTTTTT
CASIMAVKSTGELFF
>TRBJ2-1|.|TRBD1|13|TRBV3-1
TGTGCCAGCAGCCTAGAGACAGGGCATGAGCAGTTCTTC
CASSLETGHEQFF
>TRBJ2-3|few|TRBD2|20|TRBV19
TGTGCCAGTAGTATAGATAGCCGAGCGGGAGGGCCCTATAACACAGATACGCAGTATTTT
CASSIDSRAGGPYNTDTQYF
>TRBJ2-7|few|TRBD2|15|TRBV12-3/TRBV12-4
TGTGCCAGCAGTGAGCGGGGGGTGCATTCCTACGAGCAGTACTTC
CASSERGVHSYEQYF
>TRBJ2-7|.|.|13|TRBV7-9
TGTGCCAGCAGTTCAGGGGAATCCCACGAGCAGTACTTC
CASSSGESHEQYF
>TRBJ2-7|.|.|11|TRBV24-1
TGTGCCACCAGTGATTCGGCCGAGCAGTACTTC
CATSDSAEQYF
>TRBJ1-1|few|.|13|TRBV9
TGTGCCAGCAGCGTAGGTGGAGGCATTGAAGCTTTCTTT
CASSVGGGIEAFF
>TRBJ2-7|few|.|18|TRBV4-3
TGCGCCAGCAGCCAAGATAGGTCGTTTGCAGAGCCCTCCTACGAGCAGTACTTC
CASSQDRSFAEPSYEQYF
>TRBJ2-7|many|TRBD2|14|TRBV20-1
TGCAGTGCCCCGGGACTAGCGGTATCCTACGAGCAGTACTTC
CSAPGLAVSYEQYF
>TRBJ1-2|many|TRBD1|17|TRBV14
TGTGCCAGCAGCCAAGATTGGAGGGACAGGGATGACTATGGCTACACCTTC
CASSQDWRDRDDYGYTF
>TRBJ2-1|few|.|15|TRBV4-3
TGCGCCAGCAGCCAATTTCGGGACTCCTACAATGAGCAGTTCTTC
CASSQFRDSYNEQFF
>TRBJ2-7|many|.|12|TRBV24-1
TGTGCCACCAGTGATGGGGGGGGACAGACATACTTC
CATSDGGGQTYF
>TRBJ1-5|many|TRBD1|13|TRBV20-1
TGCAGTGCCCGAACAGGGGGCTTAGGGCCCCAGCATTTT
CSARTGGLGPQHF
>TRBJ2-2|many|.|12|TRBV6-6
TGTGCCAGCAGCAGGGACACCGGGGAGCTGTTTTTT
CASSRDTGELFF
>TRBJ1-1|many|TRBD1|15|TRBV4-3
TGCGCCAGCAGCCATGAAGACAGGGCCGACACTGAAGCTTTCTTT
CASSHEDRADTEAFF
>TRBJ2-3|few|TRBD2|20|TRBV19
TGTGCCAGTAGTATAGATCCGGCTAGCGGGAGGGCCTATGACACAGATACGCAGTATTTT
CASSIDPASGRAYDTDTQYF
>TRBJ2-7|.|.|13|TRBV7-9
TGTGCCAGCAGCACCGACAGCTCCTACGAGCAGTACTTC
CASSTDSSYEQYF
>TRBJ2-7|many|.|17|TRBV6-2/TRBV6-3
TGTGCCAGCAGTAAACCTCGGACACACCCGGCCCCCTACGAGCAGTACTTC
CASSKPRTHPAPYEQYF
>TRBJ2-7|.|.|16|TRBV25-1
TGTGCCAGCAGTGTCCGGTTCCGCCCCGGGTCCTCCGCGCCATCCTTC
CASSVRFRPGSSAPSF
>TRBJ2-3|many|TRBD2|15|TRBV5-4
TGTGCCAGCAGCTTGGGACTAGCTATAGCAGATACGCAGTATTTT
CASSLGLAIADTQYF
>TRBJ2-1|many|TRBD2|19|TRBV18
TGTGCCAGCTCAAGGACTAGCGGGGGTGAGATCGGGTCCTACAATGAGCAGTTCTTC
CASSRTSGGEIGSYNEQFF
>TRBJ2-7|many|.|11|TRBV30
TGTGCCTGGAGTATCGGGGGCGAGCAGTACTTC
CAWSIGGEQYF
>TRBJ2-4|many|.|13|TRBV20-1
TGCAGTGCTGGGGGGATGTACAAAAACATTCAGTACTTC
CSAGGMYKNIQYF
>TRBJ1-4|many|.|13|TRBV20-1
TGCAGTGCCGGGACAACAACTAATGAAAAACTGTTTTTT
CSAGTTTNEKLFF
>TRBJ2-7|many|TRBD1|14|TRBV4-1
TGCGCCAGCAGCCATCGGGACAGAGACTACGAGCAGTACTTC
CASSHRDRDYEQYF
>TRBJ1-6|few|.|18|TRBV6-1
TGTGCCAGCAGTGAAGGAATCGGCGGAGGAATCTATAATTCACCCCTCCACTTT
CASSEGIGGGIYNSPLHF
>TRBJ2-3|many|.|13|TRBV30
TGTGCCTGGAGTGTCGGGCTGCCAGATACGCAGTATTTT
CAWSVGLPDTQYF
>TRBJ2-7|many|.|13|TRBV7-2
TGTGCCAGCAGCTCCTCGACTGGGTACGAGCAGTACTTC
CASSSSTGYEQYF
>TRBJ2-1|many|.|14|TRBV5-4
TGTGCCAGCAGCGGAAGAGACAGGTACCATGAGCAGTTCTTC
CASSGRDRYHEQFF
>TRBJ2-7|many|.|12|TRBV5-6
TGTGCCAGCAGCTTTGGGGGCGGGGAGCAGTACTTC
CASSFGGGEQYF
>TRBJ2-3|many|TRBD1|15|TRBV7-9
TGTGCCAGCAGCTCTAGGGACAGGGAGACAGATACGCAGTATTTT
CASSSRDRETDTQYF